This entry lists 14 T cell receptor beta chains sequenced from one sample in a study of blood T cell repertoires in COVID-19. The protocol was immunoSEQ multiplex PCR, while the TCRdb copy is restricted to in-frame clones and leaves out a portion. This table holds around 320,000 clones, about 85% found once. The sample consisted of peripheral blood. The receptors derive from a young man with active or convalescent COVID-19.

The chain combines TRBV2 with TRBJ2-3; D is ambiguous. CDR1 SNHLY and CDR2 FYNNEI come from the germline V gene. CDR3 length: 12 residues. Trimming took 1 base from V and 4 from J, leaving 3 bases between them. CDR3 coding DNA: TGTGCCAGCAGTGAAGGGCCAGATACGCAGTATTTT. Encoded protein: CASSEGPDTQYF.

CDR3 nucleotides: TGTGCCAGCAGCTTAGCCAGTCTAGCGGGGTCGGGAGATACGCAGTATTTT. This gives the protein CASSLASLAGSGDTQYF. The chain has TRBV7-9 and TRBJ2-3; the match to TRBD2 covers 9 bases. The CDR3 extends over 17 amino acids. The V gene's germline CDR1 is SEHNR and CDR2 FQNEAQ (reference sequence). After removal of 0 bases from V and 5 bases from J, the junction contained 9 bases not matched to a gene.

The chain has TRBV5-4 and TRBJ2-7; 8 bases fit TRBD2. The V gene end was trimmed by 5 bases and the J gene end by 2 bases; junction bases not matched to a gene: 6. The V gene's germline CDR1 is SGHNT and CDR2 YYREEE (reference sequence). The CDR3 covers 14 residues. CDR3 DNA sequence: TGTGCCAGCAGGTCCGCGGGGGGTGCCTACGAGCAGTACTTC. Its translation is CASRSAGGAYEQYF.

This chain joins TRBV10-3 and TRBJ2-7; D remains unclear. The CDR3 runs to 13 residues. V was shortened by 6 bases and J by 5 bases, with 14 bases between the two germline ends. Germline values: CDR1 ENHRY, CDR2 SYGVKD. Here the CDR3 reads CAIRSLETHEQYF. CDR3 sequence (DNA): TGTGCCATCAGGAGTTTAGAGACTCACGAGCAGTACTTC.

J is TRBJ1-5 and V is TRBV28; TRBD1 matches at 9 bases. CDR1 and CDR2 (germline): MDHEN, SYDVKM. The CDR3 length is 17 residues. V gave up 4 bases and J gave up 1 base; unmatched junction bases: 8. CDR3 loop: CASSSGTGIWSNQPQHF. Here the CDR3 DNA reads TGTGCCAGCAGTTCCGGGACAGGGATTTGGAGCAATCAGCCCCAGCATTTT.

This rearrangement joins TRBV15 to TRBJ1-4; D call uncertain. V was trimmed by 0 bases and J by 0 bases, leaving 8 bases between them. Germline lookup yields CDR1 LNHNV and CDR2 YYDKDF (reference sequence). There are 16 residues in the CDR3. CDR3 protein: CATSRDFAATNEKLFF. CDR3 sequence (DNA): TGTGCCACCAGCAGAGACTTTGCGGCAACTAATGAAAAACTGTTTTTT.

V gene TRBV19 combines with J gene TRBJ1-5; perhaps TRBD1 as D (5 bases). Trimming left V 3 bases short and J 7 bases short, with 16 bases between. The germline V gene has CDR1 LNHDA and CDR2 SQIVND (reference sequence). The CDR3 length is 15 residues. The CDR3 is CASSIWDSNRQPQHF. The CDR3 bases are TGTGCCAGTAGTATTTGGGACTCCAATCGCCAGCCCCAGCATTTT.

The chain employs TRBV7-7 and TRBJ2-1; 9 bases align to TRBD2. The CDR3 sequence is 15 residues long. V lost 1 base to trimming and J lost 4 bases; unmatched junction nucleotides: 2. The germline gives CDR1 SSHAT, CDR2 FNYEAQ (reference sequence). The CDR3 region is CASSLVAGGYNEQFF. CDR3 DNA: TGTGCCAGCAGCTTAGTTGCGGGAGGGTACAATGAGCAGTTCTTC.

This clone was seen more than once but under ten times. J is TRBJ2-7 and V is TRBV5-1, with TRBD2 matching over 7 bases. Germline CDR1 reads SGHRS; CDR2 reads YFSETQ. With 7 bases clipped from V and 1 base from J, the junction kept 11 bases outside the gene matches. CDR3 size: 15 residues. CDR3 bases: TGCGCCAGCGGTGTAGGGGCGGGAGAATCCTACGAGCAGTACTTC. Translation: CASGVGAGESYEQYF.

The chain couples TRBV5-8 to TRBJ2-7; 12 bases are shared with TRBD2. J lost 6 bases, V lost 2 bases, and 9 bases had no gene match. There are 16 residues in the CDR3. Germline loops: CDR1 SGHTS, CDR2 YDEGEE. The CDR3 spells CASSFTKTSGSGEQYF. As DNA, the CDR3 is TGTGCCAGCAGCTTTACCAAGACTAGCGGGAGTGGCGAGCAGTACTTC.

The V call is TRBV7-9, the J call TRBJ1-2; 8 bases map to TRBD1. This CDR3 has 16 residues. Germline trimming cut 4 bases from V and 2 bases from J; bases unmatched to any gene: 9. Germline assignment: CDR1 SEHNR and CDR2 FQNEAQ (reference sequence). The CDR3 DNA reads TGTGCCAGCAGCTCCCCCCCGGGACAGGACAACTATGGCTACACCTTC. Translating it yields CASSSPPGQDNYGYTF.

The chain recombines TRBV5-1 with TRBJ2-2, with TRBD2 identical over 9 bases. Trimming removed 0 bases from V and 5 bases from J; junction bases left unmatched: 8. The germline gives CDR1 SGHRS, CDR2 YFSETQ. CDR3 length: 17 amino acids. The CDR3 DNA sequence: TGCGCCAGCAGCTTGGACTGGCGGGAGGGCCGGACCGGGGAGCTGTTTTTT. Its translation: CASSLDWREGRTGELFF.

The CDR3 DNA reads as TGTGCCAGCAGCTCGGGGACAGATAATGAGCAGTTCTTC. Protein sequence: CASSSGTDNEQFF. The chain is built from TRBV7-8 and TRBJ2-1; 7 bases map to TRBD1. V lost 4 bases and J lost 7; bases outside the gene matches: 4. The CDR3 spans 13 residues. Germline CDR1 is SGHVS and CDR2 is FQNEAQ.

This chain connects TRBV19 to TRBJ1-3, with D possibly matching TRBD1 (6 bases). Per germline, CDR1 LNHDA and CDR2 SQIVND (reference sequence). Deletions cut 7 bases from V and 0 bases from J, with 16 bases between. The CDR3 runs to 16 residues. The CDR3 coding sequence is TGTGCCAGTACCCCATGGGGGGGCGGCTCTGGAAACACCATATATTTT. It encodes CASTPWGGGSGNTIYF.